This T cell receptor beta chain was documented in a study of cytomegalovirus exposure and HLA in healthy donors. CDR3 length: 16 residues. Unmatched junction bases numbered 8, after V lost 3 bases and J lost 4 bases. Germline CDR1 is SGHTA and CDR2 is FQGNSA. PCR amplification relied on 60 Vbeta primers (plus 13 Jbeta primers). Original analysis: The count from a later analysis was tens of millions of unique TCR beta chains, some 9.9 million of them shared. Method: immunoSEQ multiplex PCR; TCRdb's copy keeps in-frame clones and lacks some. The DNA gave D and trimming, while V, J and clone size come from that table. The data contain 95,000 to 150,000 clones, 75% of them singletons. Study-wide findings and caveats: Exclusion applied to some V segments, including TRBV6-2 and TRBV6-3, as they were indistinguishable.

With regard to this clone: What it binds is unknown.

Sequencing used PBMCs. The clonotype comes from a woman aged 45 to 65 in good health and CMV-seronegative. The V call is TRBV7-2, the J call TRBJ2-3; TRBD1 agrees at 9 bases. CDR3 amino acids: CASSLGQGGWADTQYF. In nucleotides, the CDR3 is TGTGCCAGCAGCTTGGGACAGGGTGGTTGGGCAGATACGCAGTATTTT.